This T cell receptor (beta chain) was sequenced in a study of blood T cell repertoires in COVID-19. Study-level background: Spain, Italy and the United States supplied samples that represented acute and convalescent COVID-19. Sample material is recorded as cDNA or gDNA derived from T cells, B-cell-depleted T cells, or PBMCs.

Source study methods: Amplifying reference gene primers gave estimates of nucleated cell counts. TCRdb's table, derived via immunoSEQ multiplex PCR, lists solely in-frame clones and lacks some. For V, J and clone size, that table is used; D and trimming come from the DNA. The sample has under 300,000 clones, approximately 91% seen once. Donors in Cohort 3 who had recovered were those with two negative PCRs, healthcare professional clearance, or resolution of their symptoms. The germline V gene encodes CDR1 SGHRS and CDR2 YFSETQ. Losses at the gene ends were 1 base for V and 3 bases for J; bases not matched to a gene: 4. This CDR3 region has 16 residues.

The genes are TRBV5-1 and TRBJ1-6, with 7 positions matching TRBD1. This TCR was recovered from a woman aged 25 to 45 who had recovered from COVID-19. The sample consisted of PBMCs or T cells enriched from blood (not recorded which). Here the CDR3 reads CASSLSRDSYNSPLHF. The CDR3 DNA is TGCGCCAGCAGCTTGAGCCGGGACAGCTATAATTCACCCCTCCACTTT.